Listed here are 20 T cell receptor beta chains from one sample, sequenced in a study of neurological immune-mediated disorders. A single record per CDR3 protein comes from TCRdb applying MiXCR to the 5' RACE reads. The table lists about 52,000 distinct CDR3 sequences, 3.8% of them singletons. The sample was PBMCs. These receptors all come from a man between 60 and 75 years old with multiple sclerosis.

This clonotype was seen ten or more times. V gene TRBV20-1 combines with J gene TRBJ2-7; D is undetermined. The CDR3 loop spans 13 amino acids. Germline CDR1 and CDR2: DFQATT and SNEGSKA (reference sequence). Trimming took off 1 base at V and 4 bases at J, with 11 bases between the two ends. The CDR3 DNA sequence: TGCAGTGCTAGAGCCCCCACAGCGTACGAGCAGTACTTC. Translated: CSARAPTAYEQYF.

This clonotype was counted ten times or more. The chain employs TRBV5-1 and TRBJ1-5; 10 bases agree with TRBD1. The CDR3 length is 15 residues. V lost 4 bases, J lost 3 bases, and 4 bases stayed unmatched. Germline CDR1 reads SGHRS; CDR2 reads YFSETQ. CDR3 bases: TGCGCCAGCAGCCCCGGGACAGGGGACAATCAGCCCCAGCATTTT. Residues: CASSPGTGDNQPQHF.

This clonotype came up many times. CDR3 sequence: CSACRDRRYQPQHF. The CDR3 coding sequence is TGCAGTGCGTGTAGGGACAGGCGTTATCAGCCCCAGCATTTT. The rearrangement links TRBV20-1 to TRBJ1-5; the match to TRBD1 covers 8 bases. After removal of 6 bases from V and 5 bases from J, the junction contained 9 bases not matched to a gene. The CDR3 has 14 residues. Per germline, CDR1 DFQATT and CDR2 SNEGSKA (reference sequence).

This clonotype was observed at least ten times. The chain uses TRBV20-1 and TRBJ1-5; D is undetermined. The germline V gene encodes CDR1 DFQATT and CDR2 SNEGSKA (reference sequence). V lost 6 bases and J lost 7, with 25 bases in between. This CDR3 has 16 amino acids. The CDR3 DNA is TGCAGTGCCCAAACGCGACCTGGCCAGGTGGTACAGCCCCAGCATTTT. Its translation is CSAQTRPGQVVQPQHF.

This clonotype ranks as medium-sized (0.01 to 0.1%). The gene calls are TRBV3-1 and TRBJ2-3; possible D gene TRBD1, 6 bases. The CDR3 contains 12 residues. CDR1 is LGHDT, CDR2 YNNKEL, per germline (reference sequence). Trimming stripped 4 bases from V and 8 bases from J, with 10 bases between. The chain's CDR3 is CASSPTGITQYF. CDR3 DNA sequence: TGTGCCAGCAGCCCGACAGGTATTACGCAGTATTTT.

This clonotype was observed at least ten times. The V and J genes are TRBV7-9 and TRBJ1-1, with 8 bases fitting TRBD1. V lost 3 bases and J lost 8; bases outside the gene matches: 8. CDR1 is SEHNR and CDR2 is FQNEAQ in the germline V gene (reference sequence). The CDR3 contains 14 residues. The CDR3 sequence is CASSFITGGGEAFF. The CDR3 DNA reads as TGTGCCAGCAGCTTCATTACAGGGGGAGGCGAAGCTTTCTTT.

This clonotype was recorded many times. The chain links TRBV5-5 to TRBJ1-5; D unclear. CDR3 length equals 14 residues. V was trimmed by 2 bases and J by 2 bases, leaving 8 bases between them. From germline, CDR1 is SGHKS and CDR2 YYEKEE (reference sequence). The CDR3 DNA reads TGTGCCAGCAGCTTTGACGGCCGCAATCAGCCCCAGCATTTT. Translating gives CASSFDGRNQPQHF.

This clonotype was seen repeatedly, ten times or more. The rearrangement uses TRBV5-1 and TRBJ2-1; perhaps D is TRBD1 or TRBD2 (5 bases each). Per germline, CDR1 SGHRS and CDR2 YFSETQ. There are 15 residues in the CDR3. V lost 7 bases and J 8 bases, leaving 22 bases between the germline ends. CDR3 bases: TGCGCCAGCCTCCCAGGGACCAGATTACTGGATGAGCAGTTCTTC. It encodes CASLPGTRLLDEQFF.

This clonotype was picked up many times. The V call is TRBV20-1, the J call TRBJ2-7, with TRBD1 matching over 7 bases. Trimming removed 3 bases from V and 3 bases from J; junction bases left unmatched: 5. Germline V CDR1 and CDR2: DFQATT, SNEGSKA (reference sequence). This CDR3 has 13 amino acids. Here the CDR3 reads CSASRGKNYEQYF. Written as DNA, the CDR3 is TGCAGTGCTAGCAGGGGGAAAAACTACGAGCAGTACTTC.

There are many counts of this clonotype. The chain joins TRBV20-1 to TRBJ2-1; 11 bases line up with TRBD2. V lost 8 bases and J lost 9; bases outside the gene matches: 15. The germline V gene has CDR1 DFQATT and CDR2 SNEGSKA (reference sequence). The CDR3 totals 15 residues. The CDR3 here is CSLSPISGRAFEQFF. Here the CDR3 DNA reads TGCAGTCTATCGCCAATTAGCGGGAGGGCCTTTGAGCAGTTCTTC.

The chain couples TRBV5-6 to TRBJ2-3, with TRBD2 as a possible D gene (5 bases). This CDR3 is 14 amino acids long. V lost 4 bases to trimming and J lost 1 base, with 10 bases between them. The germline V gene encodes CDR1 SGHDT and CDR2 YYEEEE. CDR3 sequence: CASSPSGRTDTQYF. In DNA form, the CDR3 reads TGTGCCAGCAGCCCGAGCGGTCGCACAGATACGCAGTATTTT.

V and J are TRBV4-1 and TRBJ1-4; D call uncertain. The germline V and J ends were trimmed by 3 bases and 5 bases, with 16 bases remaining between them. CDR1 and CDR2 (germline): MGHRA, YSYEKL. This CDR3 contains 16 residues. The CDR3 DNA reads as TGCGCCAGCAGCCAGGGCGTCGGCAGCTCAAATGAAAAACTGTTTTTT. Amino acid sequence: CASSQGVGSSNEKLFF.

Relative to its sample, this clonotype is medium-sized. The chain joins TRBV4-1 to TRBJ2-1, with 7 positions matching TRBD2. Germline loops: CDR1 MGHRA, CDR2 YSYEKL. The CDR3 has 15 residues. The ends lost 3 bases at V and 8 bases at J; junction bases unmatched: 10. The CDR3 protein is CASSHRLASRDEQFF. In DNA form, the CDR3 reads TGCGCCAGCAGCCACAGACTAGCCTCGCGCGATGAGCAGTTCTTC.

This clonotype appeared many times. The V gene is TRBV28, the J gene TRBJ1-2, with unresolved D. Germline V lookup: CDR1 MDHEN, CDR2 SYDVKM. The CDR3 runs 13 residues. V lost 6 bases, J lost 5 bases, and 13 bases lay in between. The CDR3 region is CASRDDSAYGYTF. The CDR3 DNA is TGTGCCAGCAGGGATGACTCTGCTTATGGCTACACCTTC.

This clonotype was observed many times. The chain links TRBV5-1 to TRBJ2-7; D remains ambiguous. The CDR3 spans 11 residues. Germline lookup yields CDR1 SGHRS and CDR2 YFSETQ. V lost 10 bases, J lost 2 bases, and 10 bases lay in between. The CDR3 spells CASNGPYEQYF. CDR3 nucleotides: TGCGCCTCAAATGGTCCCTACGAGCAGTACTTC.

In this sample, this clonotype turned up many times. Given a much more abundant clone one base away, this may be a read error. The chain carries TRBV6-1 and TRBJ1-3, with D maybe TRBD1 (5 bases). The germline V gene encodes CDR1 MNHNS and CDR2 SASEGT. This CDR3 contains 12 residues. The chain's CDR3 is CASKTDGKTIYF. CDR3 coding DNA: TGTGCCAGCAAGACAGACGGAAAAACCATATATTTT.

This clonotype showed up many times. The chain joins TRBV7-6 to TRBJ1-3; 7 bases align to TRBD1. The CDR3 spans 14 residues. The germline gives CDR1 SGHVS, CDR2 FNYEAQ. V trimming: 3 bases; J trimming: 7 bases; junction bases outside the gene matches: 6. The CDR3 region has the DNA TGTGCCAGCAGCTTGGGACAGCAGAGGAACACCATATATTTT. The encoded protein is CASSLGQQRNTIYF.

This clonotype was observed many times. The chain uses TRBV6-6 and TRBJ2-7; D not resolved. V shed 2 bases and J shed 3 bases, with 20 bases lying between them. Germline V CDR1 and CDR2: MNHNY, SVGAGI (reference sequence). This CDR3 is built from 17 residues. CDR3 in DNA: TGTGCCAGCAGTTACCCCGGTAACCTCAGGTTCTACTACGAGCAGTACTTC. Its protein is CASSYPGNLRFYYEQYF.

In this sample, this clonotype turned up many times. The chain has TRBV5-1 and TRBJ1-1, with D maybe TRBD1 (5 bases). CDR3 length: 16 amino acids. V lost 6 bases, J lost 2 bases, and 20 bases lay in between. Germline V gives CDR1 SGHRS, CDR2 YFSETQ. CDR3 bases: TGCGCCAGCAAATTAGCGGAGGGGCCCCAAAACACTGAAGCTTTCTTT. Protein product: CASKLAEGPQNTEAFF. Full variable domain (rest looked up from reference TRBV5-1 and TRBJ1-1): KAGVTQTPRYLIKTRGQQVTLSCSPISGHRSVSWYQQTPGQGLQFLFEYFSETQRNKGNFPGRFSGRQFSNSRSEMNVSTLELGDSALYLCASKLAEGPQNTEAFFGQGTRLTVV.

This clonotype has a count of ten or more. The CDR3 region is CASSIRGSNEKLFF. The CDR3 bases are TGCGCCAGCAGCATCAGGGGTTCTAATGAAAAACTGTTTTTT. The rearrangement uses TRBV5-1 and TRBJ1-4; TRBD1 is a possible D gene (6 bases). Per the germline V gene, CDR1 is SGHRS and CDR2 is YFSETQ. V lost 4 bases and J 3 bases, leaving 10 bases between the germline ends. The CDR3 consists of 14 residues.